This record concerns one TCR beta chain sequence. Its specificity is unknown. TCRdb re-called the reads through MiXCR, storing one row per CDR3 protein. The repertoire holds 200,000 to 250,000 distinct CDR3 sequences, with 35% to 40% as singletons. CDR3 length: 16 residues. V shed 2 bases, J shed 7 bases, and the junction held 7 bases outside the gene matches. CDR1 is MNHEY, CDR2 SVGAGI, per germline. This specimen belongs to a study of T cell repertoires in cytomegalovirus infection. Study as a whole: The authors used CMV epitopes that were HLA-C-restricted (recently identified) and HLA-B-restricted (well studied). Through public TCR beta signatures, both CMV infection and matching HLA type were indicated.

Study-wide findings and caveats: HLA-C-restricted TCR beta clonotypes specific for CMV led the ex vivo response. CMV carriers having the relevant HLA were flagged by cumulative public TCR beta family frequency.

The receptor was derived from a human donor in good health (CMV status not recorded). Some clones in this sample may be carry-over from other donors' samples. The chain employs TRBV6-5 and TRBJ2-1; the match to TRBD2 covers 11 bases. Sequencing used CD8+ T cells from cultured PBMCs, obtained from culture after CMV antigen stimulation. The CDR3: CASSYRVAGGWNEQFF. For the CDR3, the DNA is TGTGCCAGCAGTTACAGGGTAGCGGGGGGGTGGAATGAGCAGTTCTTC.